The sequence of this TCR beta chain was determined in a study of cytomegalovirus exposure and HLA in healthy donors. Overall study findings and caveats: It was approximately 150 TCR beta chains that were listed as cytomegalovirus-associated. High specificity and sensitivity for cytomegalovirus status were reported for the classifier. Most TCR sequences were rare, but some public TCRs occurred in many donors.

Measured with immunoSEQ multiplex PCR; TCRdb has only the in-frame clones, and not every one. The data show fewer than 250,000 clones, with just under 90% seen just once and approximately 2.5% held by the top ten. Concerning this clone itself: What it recognizes is unknown.

The sequence was obtained from a man aged 18 to 30 in good health and CMV-seronegative. Material for sequencing was PBMCs.

The DNA of the CDR3 is TGTGCCAGCACCCTGGTGACAGGGACAGGCGAGCAGTACTTC. It translates to CASTLVTGTGEQYF. The chain joins TRBV2 to TRBJ2-7; 8 nucleotides align to TRBD1. Germline-derived CDR1 and CDR2 are SNHLY and FYNNEI. Trimming removed 7 bases from V and 6 bases from J; junction bases left unmatched: 11. The CDR3 is 14 residues long.